The TCR beta chain described here comes from a study of T-cell reconstitution after alpha-beta-depleted transplantation in children. This CDR3 is 13 amino acids long. Trimming took off 1 base at V and 3 bases at J, with 7 bases between the two ends. The germline gives CDR1 SGHDN, CDR2 FVKESK. TCRbeta library construction was performed incorporating unique molecular identifiers. MiXCR was run by TCRdb on the PCR reads, yielding one entry per CDR3 protein. Among hundreds of thousands of distinct CDR3 sequences listed, 30% to 35% were seen once. The chain is built from TRBV14 and TRBJ2-7; D unclear. The sequencing here drew on PBMCs from the stem cell graft donor, taken from the stem cell graft. The TCR sequence derives from a human donor who donated a stem cell graft to a child with aplastic anemia. The CDR3 spells CASSQVRDYEQYF. In nucleotides, the CDR3 is TGTGCCAGCAGCCAAGTCCGCGACTACGAGCAGTACTTC.